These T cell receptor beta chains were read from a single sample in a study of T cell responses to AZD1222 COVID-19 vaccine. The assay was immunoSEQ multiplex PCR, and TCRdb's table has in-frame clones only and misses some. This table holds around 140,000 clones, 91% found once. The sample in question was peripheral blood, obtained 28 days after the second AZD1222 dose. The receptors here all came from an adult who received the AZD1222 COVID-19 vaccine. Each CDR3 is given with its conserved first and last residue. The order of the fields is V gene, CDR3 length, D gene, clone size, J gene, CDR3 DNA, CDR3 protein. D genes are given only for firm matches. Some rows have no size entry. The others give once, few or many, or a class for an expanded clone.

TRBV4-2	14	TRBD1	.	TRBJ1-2	TGTGCCAGCAGCCAGTCGGACAGGGTCTATGGCTACACCTTC	CASSQSDRVYGYTF
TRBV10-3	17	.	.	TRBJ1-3	TGTGCCATCAGTGGACAGGACCCAATCTTGTCTGGAAACACCATATATTTT	CAISGQDPILSGNTIYF
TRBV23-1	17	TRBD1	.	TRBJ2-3	TGCGCCAGCAGTCACCCACACGGACAGGGGCGCACAGATACGCAGTATTTT	CASSHPHGQGRTDTQYF
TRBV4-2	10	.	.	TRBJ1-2	TGTGCCAGCAGCCGGACTTCGATCACCTTC	CASSRTSITF
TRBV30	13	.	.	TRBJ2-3	TGTGCCTGGAGTAACGGGGGATCAGATACGCAGTATTTT	CAWSNGGSDTQYF
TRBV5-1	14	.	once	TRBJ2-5	TGCGCCAGCAGCTTTCCGGGCTCCCAAGAGACCCAGTACTTC	CASSFPGSQETQYF
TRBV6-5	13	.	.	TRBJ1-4	TGTGCCAGCAGCCCGTTTGTTGGTGAAAAACTGTTTTTT	CASSPFVGEKLFF
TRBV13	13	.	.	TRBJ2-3	TGTGCCAGCAGCTTAGCAGGGACAAATACGCAGTATTTT	CASSLAGTNTQYF
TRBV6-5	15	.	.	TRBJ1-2	TGTGCCAGCAGCCTAGCAAATGGGGAAAACTATGGCTACACCTTC	CASSLANGENYGYTF
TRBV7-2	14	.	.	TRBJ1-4	TGTGCCAGCAGCTTAGACAGAAGCAATGAAAAACTGTTTTTT	CASSLDRSNEKLFF
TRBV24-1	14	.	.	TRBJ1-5	TGTGCCACCAGTGCCCGGGTTTCGGATCAGCCCCAGCATTTT	CATSARVSDQPQHF
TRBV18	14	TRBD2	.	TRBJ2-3	TGTGCCAGCTCCACTAGCGTGAGCACAGATACGCAGTATTTT	CASSTSVSTDTQYF
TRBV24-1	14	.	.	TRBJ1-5	TGTGCCACCAGTGGAGGTTACAGCAATCAGCCCCAGCATTTT	CATSGGYSNQPQHF
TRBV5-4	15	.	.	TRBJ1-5	TGTGCCAGCAGCTGGGGCTTGGGCGCTAATCAGCCCCAGCATTTT	CASSWGLGANQPQHF
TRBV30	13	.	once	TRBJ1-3	TGTGCCTGGAGACGGGGGCCTGGAAACACCATATATTTT	CAWRRGPGNTIYF
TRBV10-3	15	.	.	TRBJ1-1	TGTGCCATCAGTGATTCTGCAGGGGTGGGCACTGAAGCTTTCTTT	CAISDSAGVGTEAFF
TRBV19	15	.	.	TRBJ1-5	TGTGCCATATCAGAGACGGGGAATAGCAATCAGCCCCAGCATTTT	CAISETGNSNQPQHF
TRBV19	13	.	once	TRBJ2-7	TGTGCCAGTAGTATTGTCGGGGGCAACGAGCAGTACTTC	CASSIVGGNEQYF
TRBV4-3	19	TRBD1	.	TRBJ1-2	TGCGCCAGCACCAAAAGGGGGTCCCACACAGGGGAGATCTGCTTCGGCTACACCTTC	CASTKRGSHTGEICFGYTF
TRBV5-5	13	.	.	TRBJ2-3	TGTGCCAGCAGCTTATCGGGTCCCGATACGCAGTATTTT	CASSLSGPDTQYF
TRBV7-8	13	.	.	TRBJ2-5	TGTGCCAGCAGCTTAACGAACCAAGAGACCCAGTACTTC	CASSLTNQETQYF
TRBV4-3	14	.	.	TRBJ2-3	TGCGCCAGCAGCCAAGAACGGTTGGGGTATACGCAGTATTTT	CASSQERLGYTQYF
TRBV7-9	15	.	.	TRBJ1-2	TGTGCCAGCAGCTTGGGGGACGGAAACTACTATGGCTACACCTTC	CASSLGDGNYYGYTF